Following are 31 T cell receptor beta chains from one sample sequenced in a study of OX40 agonist ivuxolimab in advanced cancers. Assay used: immunoSEQ multiplex PCR; TCRdb lists only in-frame clones, some missing. The table has 45,000 to 60,000 clones, roughly 90% seen once; the top ten hold roughly 4.9%. Material: CD4+ or CD8+ T cells sorted from blood, obtained in a trial of the OX40 agonist ivuxolimab. The receptors derive from an adult with an advanced solid tumor such as melanoma, head and neck, liver or kidney cancer.

The gene calls are TRBV4-2 and TRBJ1-2, with unresolved D. The CDR3 extends over 17 amino acids. Germline V gene lookup returns CDR1 LGHNA and CDR2 YNFKEQ. The V gene lost 4 bases and the J gene lost 4 bases, with 22 bases spanning the gap. CDR3 region: CASSRPIGEIPLYGYTF. The CDR3, as DNA: TGTGCCAGCAGCCGCCCTATCGGGGAGATACCCCTCTATGGCTACACCTTC.

The genes are TRBV6-8 and TRBJ2-3, with D unresolved. Germline CDR1 reads MNHGY; CDR2 reads SAAAGT. The V gene lost 2 bases and the J gene lost 2 bases, with 17 bases spanning the gap. The CDR3 extends over 17 amino acids. The chain's CDR3 is CASSYILCPLNTDTQYF. Here the CDR3 DNA reads TGTGCCAGCAGTTACATACTCTGTCCCTTGAACACAGATACGCAGTATTTT.

The rearrangement uses TRBV7-6 and TRBJ2-5, with 8 bases matching TRBD1. Germline assignment: CDR1 SGHVS and CDR2 FNYEAQ. Trimming cost V 5 bases and J 4 bases; bases outside gene matches: 12. The CDR3 covers 16 residues. The DNA for the CDR3 is TGTGCCAGCAGCCCCAGACAGTCCACAGGGGGAGAGACCCAGTACTTC. This sequence encodes CASSPRQSTGGETQYF.

This chain uses TRBV15 with TRBJ2-1; D unclear. The CDR3 covers 16 residues. The germline gives CDR1 LNHNV, CDR2 YYDKDF (reference sequence). The ends were cut back, 0 bases at V and 8 bases at J, with 17 bases in the middle. The CDR3 sequence: CATSRDPQQPAHEQFF. The CDR3 region has the DNA TGTGCCACCAGCAGAGATCCCCAGCAACCCGCCCATGAGCAGTTCTTC.

The chain couples TRBV7-9 to TRBJ2-5; D is uncertain. CDR1 is SEHNR, CDR2 FQNEAQ, per germline (reference sequence). V dropped 5 bases and J dropped 1 base, with 11 bases sitting between them. The CDR3 runs to 14 residues. CDR3 in amino acids: CASSPSTIQETQYF. CDR3 in DNA: TGTGCCAGCAGCCCGTCCACGATCCAAGAGACCCAGTACTTC.

The rearrangement links TRBV5-6 to TRBJ1-3; D not certain. The CDR3 consists of 17 residues. Trimming pared 4 bases from V and 4 bases from J, leaving 21 bases between. Germline CDR1 reads SGHDT; CDR2 reads YYEEEE. The CDR3 region has the DNA TGTGCCAGCAGCGGAAGGACGGATCCGCTCCCGGGAAACACCATATATTTT. Its protein product is CASSGRTDPLPGNTIYF.

The chain combines TRBV5-5 with TRBJ1-1; D perhaps matches TRBD1 (6 bases). This CDR3 has 12 residues. V lost 6 bases and J lost 8, with 14 bases in between. The V gene's germline CDR1 is SGHKS and CDR2 YYEKEE (reference sequence). The chain's CDR3 is CASIRGFSEAFF. CDR3 DNA: TGTGCCAGCATCAGGGGTTTTTCCGAAGCTTTCTTT. The entire variable domain, with the rest obtained from reference TRBV5-5 and TRBJ1-1, is as follows: DAGVTQSPTHLIKTRGQQVTLRCSPISGHKSVSWYQQVLGQGPQFIFQYYEKEERGRGNFPDRFSARQFPNYSSELNVNALLLGDSALYLCASIRGFSEAFFGQGTRLTVV.

This chain uses TRBV6-1 with TRBJ2-7; the match to TRBD2 covers 7 bases. The CDR3 has 13 amino acids. Trimming removed 6 bases from V and 1 base from J; junction bases left unmatched: 3. CDR1 is MNHNS and CDR2 is SASEGT in the germline V gene. The CDR3 loop is CASRQAGSYEQYF. CDR3 DNA sequence: TGTGCCAGCAGACAAGCGGGGTCCTACGAGCAGTACTTC.

The chain joins TRBV6-6 to TRBJ2-3; 11 bases are shared with TRBD2. This CDR3 is 16 amino acids long. The V and J ends lost 6 bases and 4 bases, in that order; junction bases with no gene match: 9. Germline V gene sequence: CDR1 MNHNY, CDR2 SVGAGI (reference sequence). DNA of the CDR3: TGTGCCAGCAGGGGCTTAACTAGCGGGGGTTCAGATACGCAGTATTTT. Translated, it gives CASRGLTSGGSDTQYF.

The chain couples TRBV7-6 to TRBJ2-6; no firm D call. The CDR3 is 17 residues long. The germline V and J ends were trimmed by 2 bases and 0 bases, with 11 bases remaining between them. CDR1 and CDR2 from the germline V gene are SGHVS and FNYEAQ. The DNA for the CDR3 is TGTGCCAGCAGCTTAACGCCAGGAAACTCTGGGGCCAACGTCCTGACTTTC. The encoded protein is CASSLTPGNSGANVLTF. Using reference TRBV7-6 and TRBJ2-6 for the parts outside the CDR3, the full variable domain is GAGVSQSPRYKVTKRGQDVALRCDPISGHVSLYWYRQALGQGPEFLTYFNYEAQQDKSGLPNDRFSAERPEGSISTLTIQRTEQRDSAMYRCASSLTPGNSGANVLTFGAGSRLTVL.

Worth noting for this clone: Other nucleotide sequences from this sample produce the same CDR3. V gene TRBV2 combines with J gene TRBJ1-1; D gene ambiguous. The germline V and J ends were trimmed by 7 bases and 1 base, with 10 bases remaining between them. The CDR3 runs to 13 residues. CDR1 and CDR2 (germline): SNHLY, FYNNEI. CDR3 sequence reads: CASTAGENTEAFF. Here the CDR3 DNA reads TGTGCCAGCACCGCGGGAGAGAACACTGAAGCTTTCTTT. Looking up the rest from reference TRBV2 and TRBJ1-1 gives the full variable domain: EPEVTQTPSHQVTQMGQEVILRCVPISNHLYFYWYRQILGQKVEFLVSFYNNEISEKSEIFDDQFSVERPDGSNFTLKIRSTKLEDSAMYFCASTAGENTEAFFGQGTRLTVV.

CDR3 residues: CASSEASANTGELFF. The CDR3 DNA follows: TGCGCCAGCAGCGAGGCTAGCGCGAACACCGGGGAGCTGTTTTTT. The rearrangement uses TRBV5-1 and TRBJ2-2; maybe TRBD2 (6 bases). Trimming removed 4 bases from V and 0 bases from J, with 10 bases in between. The germline CDR1 and CDR2 sequences are SGHRS and YFSETQ. The CDR3 totals 15 residues.

This rearrangement joins TRBV6-1 to TRBJ1-1, with D perhaps TRBD1 (5 bases). Germline V gene sequence: CDR1 MNHNS, CDR2 SASEGT. The length of the CDR3 is 15 residues. V gave up 6 bases and J gave up 6 bases, with 20 bases separating them. The CDR3 DNA reads as TGTGCCAGCAGCCCTATCCAGGGTTCGACGCCTGAAGCTTTCTTT. It encodes CASSPIQGSTPEAFF.

This chain links TRBV9 with TRBJ2-7; D perhaps matches TRBD1 (6 bases). V shed 0 bases and J shed 3 bases, with 13 bases lying between them. Germline V gene data show CDR1 as SGDLS and CDR2 as YYNGEE. The length of the CDR3 is 15 residues. In DNA form, the CDR3 reads TGTGCCAGCAGCGTAGCAACAGGGAAGAGCTACGAGCAGTACTTC. Amino acid sequence: CASSVATGKSYEQYF. Based on the CDR3 plus reference TRBV9 and TRBJ2-7, the full variable domain is DSGVTQTPKHLITATGQRVTLRCSPRSGDLSVYWYQQSLDQGLQFLIQYYNGEERAKGNILERFSAQQFPDLHSELNLSSLELGDSALYFCASSVATGKSYEQYFGPGTRLTVT.

The chain links TRBV6-5 to TRBJ1-1; D is unresolved. The CDR3 consists of 16 residues. The V end lost 0 bases, the J end lost 1 base, and 12 bases lay between the germline ends. The V gene's germline CDR1 is MNHEY and CDR2 SVGAGI. The CDR3 DNA reads TGTGCCAGCAGTTACTCGAGTTGGTACCAGAACACTGAAGCTTTCTTT. Amino acids: CASSYSSWYQNTEAFF.

The genes are TRBV7-6 and TRBJ2-7, with D possibly being TRBD1 (6 bases). Germline lookup yields CDR1 SGHVS and CDR2 FNYEAQ. The CDR3 contains 15 residues. V dropped 5 bases and J dropped 4 bases, with 18 bases sitting between them. The CDR3 nucleotides are TGTGCCAGCAGCCGTAGTAAAGACAGGAGATACGAGCAGTACTTC. The encoded protein is CASSRSKDRRYEQYF.

The V gene is TRBV7-9, the J gene TRBJ1-6; D gene uncertain. Trimming shortened V by 2 bases and J by 8 bases, and 10 bases separated the two germline ends. The germline gives CDR1 SEHNR, CDR2 FQNEAQ (reference sequence). The CDR3 contains 14 residues. The CDR3 sequence: CASSLRGSDSPLHF. The CDR3, as DNA: TGTGCCAGCAGCTTACGGGGATCGGATTCACCCCTCCACTTT.

The chain combines TRBV10-3 with TRBJ1-1, with TRBD1 matching 7 bases. This CDR3 is 15 amino acids long. V shed 7 bases, J shed 3 bases, and the junction held 11 bases outside the gene matches. CDR1 is ENHRY, CDR2 SYGVKD, per germline. The CDR3 is CAITARGQGDTEAFF. The CDR3 bases are TGTGCCATCACCGCGCGGGGGCAGGGGGACACTGAAGCTTTCTTT.

The V and J genes are TRBV19 and TRBJ1-5; D is possibly TRBD1 (5 bases). The CDR3 sequence is 15 residues long. V shed 0 bases and J shed 9 bases, with 15 bases lying between them. Per germline, CDR1 LNHDA and CDR2 SQIVND (reference sequence). DNA for the CDR3: TGTGCCAGTAGTATAGATCATCTGACCGGGGGGCCCCAGCATTTT. Translation gives CASSIDHLTGGPQHF.

V usage is TRBV7-8 and J usage is TRBJ2-5, with TRBD2 as a possible D gene (5 bases). Germline V lookup: CDR1 SGHVS, CDR2 FQNEAQ. Deletions cut 5 bases from V and 2 bases from J, with 12 bases between. This CDR3 contains 14 residues. The CDR3, as DNA: TGTGCCAGCAGCCCGAGACGGACTCAAGAGACCCAGTACTTC. Its translation is CASSPRRTQETQYF. The whole variable domain, remainder taken from reference TRBV7-8 and TRBJ2-5, is GAGVSQSPRYKVAKRGQDVALRCDPISGHVSLFWYQQALGQGPEFLTYFQNEAQLDKSGLPSDRFFAERPEGSVSTLKIQRTQQEDSAVYLCASSPRRTQETQYFGPGTRLLVL.

V and J are TRBV27 and TRBJ2-7; D unclear. Trimming shortened V by 5 bases and J by 4 bases, and 9 bases separated the two germline ends. The CDR3 runs to 12 residues. From germline, CDR1 is MNHEY and CDR2 SMNVEV (reference sequence). The CDR3 nucleotides are TGTGCCAGCAGTGTACCCGGTTACGAGCAGTACTTC. Protein sequence: CASSVPGYEQYF.

The chain joins TRBV30 to TRBJ2-7, with 8 bases fitting TRBD2. The CDR3 consists of 13 residues. In germline, CDR1 is GTSNPN, CDR2 SVGIG (reference sequence). V dropped 8 bases and J dropped 7; count of bases not matched to a gene: 13. The CDR3 is CAGGLGRGKEQYF. Written as DNA, the CDR3 is TGTGCCGGGGGACTAGGGCGGGGAAAAGAGCAGTACTTC.

This clone was detected only a few times. The chain has TRBV10-3 and TRBJ2-3; TRBD1 agrees at 8 bases. This CDR3 comprises 13 residues. Germline loops: CDR1 ENHRY, CDR2 SYGVKD. Trimming at V came to 6 bases and at J to 6 bases, leaving 5 bases not matched to a gene. CDR3 amino acids: CAIRQGVGDTQYF. The CDR3 DNA reads as TGTGCCATCAGACAGGGGGTGGGGGATACGCAGTATTTT.

The chain recombines TRBV7-2 with TRBJ2-2; D gene unclear. The CDR3 loop spans 13 amino acids. CDR1 is SGHTA, CDR2 FQGNSA, per germline. Trimming stripped 6 bases from V and 6 bases from J, with 11 bases between. The CDR3 reads CASSPFEAGELFF. The CDR3 region has the DNA TGTGCCAGCAGTCCATTCGAGGCCGGGGAGCTGTTTTTT. The full variable domain, in which reference TRBV7-2 and TRBJ2-2 provide the parts outside the CDR3, is GAGVSQSPSNKVTEKGKDVELRCDPISGHTALYWYRQSLGQGLEFLIYFQGNSAPDKSGLPSDRFSAERTGGSVSTLTIQRTQQEDSAVYLCASSPFEAGELFFGEGSRLTVL.

The CDR3: CASSIDEGRNGYTF. In DNA form, the CDR3 reads TGTGCCAGTAGTATAGATGAGGGGAGAAATGGCTACACCTTC. The rearrangement links TRBV19 to TRBJ1-2, with TRBD1 as a possible D gene (5 bases). The CDR3 runs to 14 residues. From germline, CDR1 is LNHDA and CDR2 SQIVND (reference sequence). V lost 0 bases and J lost 6, with 11 bases in between.

The chain recombines TRBV4-1 with TRBJ2-2, with TRBD2 identical over 7 bases. In germline, CDR1 is MGHRA, CDR2 YSYEKL. Losses at the gene ends were 2 bases for V and 6 bases for J; bases not matched to a gene: 6. The CDR3 runs to 15 residues. CDR3 residues: CASSQPRERPGELFF. The CDR3 coding sequence is TGCGCCAGCAGCCAACCGCGGGAGCGTCCCGGGGAGCTGTTTTTT.

V is TRBV7-8 and J is TRBJ1-1, with D perhaps matching TRBD1 (6 bases). The CDR3 contains 13 residues. V was pared by 5 bases and J by 1 base, with 8 bases between. The germline CDR1 and CDR2 sequences are SGHVS and FQNEAQ. The CDR3 sequence is CASSAGQNTEAFF. The DNA of the CDR3 is TGTGCCAGCAGCGCGGGACAGAACACTGAAGCTTTCTTT. The variable domain in full, with the rest retrieved from reference TRBV7-8 and TRBJ1-1, is GAGVSQSPRYKVAKRGQDVALRCDPISGHVSLFWYQQALGQGPEFLTYFQNEAQLDKSGLPSDRFFAERPEGSVSTLKIQRTQQEDSAVYLCASSAGQNTEAFFGQGTRLTVV.

The rearrangement joins TRBV5-4 to TRBJ2-1; D gene unclear. The CDR3 length is 15 residues. Germline-derived CDR1 and CDR2 are SGHNT and YYREEE (reference sequence). Trimming took 6 bases from V and 0 from J, leaving 13 bases between them. In nucleotides, the CDR3 is TGTGCCAGCACCTTAGACCAGAGCTCCTACAATGAGCAGTTCTTC. Translated, it gives CASTLDQSSYNEQFF.

The gene calls are TRBV6-5 and TRBJ2-3; a weak D match, TRBD1 (6 bases). Germline V gene sequence: CDR1 MNHEY, CDR2 SVGAGI. The V and J ends lost 2 bases and 0 bases respectively, with 9 bases between them. This CDR3 comprises 15 residues. The CDR3 spells CASSYGGASTDTQYF. The CDR3 DNA reads as TGTGCCAGCAGTTACGGGGGCGCTAGCACAGATACGCAGTATTTT.

The chain has TRBV10-1 and TRBJ2-3; TRBD2 aligns across 9 bases. The length of the CDR3 is 16 residues. V was pared by 2 bases and J by 0 bases, with 3 bases of the junction left unmatched. Germline CDR1 is WNHNN and CDR2 is SYGVQD (reference sequence). The CDR3 spells CASSEAGGPSTDTQYF. CDR3 in DNA: TGCGCCAGCAGTGAGGCGGGAGGGCCCAGCACAGATACGCAGTATTTT.

The chain combines TRBV28 with TRBJ1-2; no clear D. This CDR3 contains 12 residues. CDR1 and CDR2 (germline): MDHEN, SYDVKM. V gave up 4 bases and J gave up 7 bases, with 10 bases separating them. CDR3 bases: TGTGCCAGCAGTTCCCGGGAAGCTGGCTACACCTTC. It specifies CASSSREAGYTF.